This TCR beta chain was identified in a study of T cells in Graves' hyperthyroidism and ophthalmopathy. CDR1 and CDR2 from the germline V gene are DFQATT and SNEGSKA (reference sequence). The CDR3 consists of 14 residues. Losses at the gene ends were 4 bases for V and 6 bases for J; bases not matched to a gene: 11. This clonotype has more than one count but fewer than ten. Authors of the study amplified TCR beta CDR3 regions from RNA transcripts. First-round RT-PCR of the TCR CDR3 relied on the HTBI primer set. Using its own MiXCR run on the multiplex PCR reads, TCRdb lists one record per CDR3 protein. The table lists hundreds of thousands of distinct CDR3 sequences, 40% to 55% of them singletons.

This rearrangement joins TRBV20-1 to TRBJ2-7; 8 bases fit TRBD1. The material sequenced was peripheral blood or thyroid tissue (not recorded which). This TCR was sampled from an adult man with Graves' disease, either hyperthyroidism or ophthalmopathy (not recorded which). This chain's CDR3 is CSATSGTGGVEQYF. CDR3 bases: TGCAGTGCTACGTCCGGGACAGGAGGCGTCGAGCAGTACTTC.